The rows below give T cell receptor beta chains drawn from one sample of a study of blood T cell repertoires in COVID-19. TCRdb's copy holds only in-frame clones and misses some; the assay was immunoSEQ multiplex PCR. Here the sample spans 200,000 to 250,000 clones, around 80% being singletons. Specimen: peripheral blood. These receptors all come from a man aged 45-65 years with active or convalescent COVID-19. Both conserved end residues are part of each CDR3. D genes are given only for firm matches. The size entry is marked missing in some rows and otherwise reads once, few, many or a size class.

TRBJ1-1	NA	NA	TRBV5-1	TGCGCCAGCAGCTATCAGGGCAGCACTGAAGCTTTCTTT	CASSYQGSTEAFF
TRBJ1-1	NA	NA	TRBV19	TGTGCCAGTAGTGGCAGGGCCTACACTGAAGCTTTCTTT	CASSGRAYTEAFF
TRBJ2-1	TRBD2	NA	TRBV24-1	TGTGCCACCAGTGATTTACTAGCGGGAGTAGGTGAGCAGTTCTTC	CATSDLLAGVGEQFF
TRBJ1-2	TRBD1	NA	TRBV6-5	TGTGCCAGCAGTTACAAGACAGGGACCGGCTACACCTTC	CASSYKTGTGYTF
TRBJ2-2	TRBD1	NA	TRBV2	TGTGCCAGCGGGGACAGGAACACCGGGGAGCTGTTTTTT	CASGDRNTGELFF
TRBJ2-1	TRBD1	once	TRBV6-5	TGTGCCAGCAGGAGACAACAGGGGCGCCGGGATGAGCAGTTCTTC	CASRRQQGRRDEQFF
TRBJ1-2	TRBD1	once	TRBV13	TGTGCCAGCAGCCACCCTCGGACAGGGGGCGCGGGTCGGTATGGCTACACCTTC	CASSHPRTGGAGRYGYTF
TRBJ1-2	TRBD1	NA	TRBV30	TGTGCCTGGAGTCTCCCCGGGACAGGGGCTGGCTACACCTTC	CAWSLPGTGAGYTF
TRBJ1-5	NA	NA	TRBV30	TGTGCCTGGAGTGTATTCGGGAATCAGCCCCAGCATTTT	CAWSVFGNQPQHF
TRBJ1-1	NA	NA	TRBV5-1	TGCGCCAGCAGCTTGAGAGGGCGGCCGGGGACTGAAGCTTTCTTT	CASSLRGRPGTEAFF
TRBJ1-5	TRBD1	few	TRBV19	TGTGCCAGTAGTATTAGGGACAGGGGTCGAAGCAATCAGCCCCAGCATTTT	CASSIRDRGRSNQPQHF
TRBJ1-1	TRBD1	NA	TRBV4-1	TGCGCCAGTATACCCCAGGGGGGCACTGAAGCTTTCTTT	CASIPQGGTEAFF
TRBJ2-7	TRBD2	NA	TRBV2	TGTGCCAGCAGTCCGCCGGGACTAGCGGGGGTGAGTTACGAGCAGTACTTC	CASSPPGLAGVSYEQYF
TRBJ2-1	TRBD2	NA	TRBV6-5	TGTGCCAGCAGTTACTCCGCGGGAGCGGGTAATGAGCAGTTCTTC	CASSYSAGAGNEQFF
TRBJ1-2	NA	NA	TRBV30	TGTGCCTGGAGTCCCGACAGGTCTAGAGGCTATGGCTACACCTTC	CAWSPDRSRGYGYTF
TRBJ2-7	NA	NA	TRBV2	TGTGCCATCGGGGGGCGAGGGGCCGACTACGAGCAGTACTTC	CAIGGRGADYEQYF
TRBJ1-1	NA	NA	TRBV4-3	TGCGCCAGCAGCCAACAACAGGGTTCAGCTTTCTTT	CASSQQQGSAFF